A single sample is the source of the 31 T cell receptor beta chains below, sequenced in a study of T cells in Graves' hyperthyroidism and ophthalmopathy. Amplification of TCR beta CDR3 regions used RNA as the template. When the TCR CDR3 underwent first-round RT-PCR, the HTBI primer set was used. TCRdb re-derived calls from the multiplex PCR reads in MiXCR, one entry per CDR3 protein. This table has about half a million distinct CDR3 sequences, less than 20% appearing once. Sequencing was carried out using blood. The receptors originated from a middle-aged man with Graves' ophthalmopathy.

This chain joins TRBV7-6 and TRBJ2-2; D uncertain. Germline CDR1 reads SGHVS; CDR2 reads FNYEAQ. The CDR3 extends over 16 amino acids. The V gene lost 5 bases and the J gene lost 4 bases, with 17 bases spanning the gap. CDR3: CASSPSGSYTTGELFF. The CDR3 DNA reads as TGTGCCAGCAGCCCCTCAGGCTCCTATACCACCGGGGAGCTGTTTTTT.

The CDR3 DNA is TGTGCCAGCAGTAGGGCCCTCAACTCCTACAATGAGCAGTTCTTC. It yields the protein CASSRALNSYNEQFF. The chain employs TRBV7-3 and TRBJ2-1, with D uncertain. The CDR3 runs 15 residues. V was shortened by 6 bases and J by 0 bases, with 12 bases between the two germline ends. CDR1 is SGHTA and CDR2 is FQGTGA in the germline V gene. Supplemented by reference TRBV7-3 and TRBJ2-1, the full variable domain reads GAGVSQTPSNKVTEKGKYVELRCDPISGHTALYWYRQSLGQGPEFLIYFQGTGAADDSGLPNDRFFAVRPEGSVSTLKIQRTERGDSAVYLCASSRALNSYNEQFFGPGTRLTVL.

The V and J genes are TRBV10-3 and TRBJ2-3; D gene ambiguous. CDR1 ENHRY and CDR2 SYGVKD come from the germline V gene. Between the trimmed V and J ends, which lost 2 bases and 3 bases, there was a span of 12 bases. The CDR3 consists of 15 residues. CDR3 nucleotide sequence: TGTGCCATCAGTGAGAGGAGTTATGATACAGATACGCAGTATTTT. It yields the protein CAISERSYDTDTQYF.

The table lists this clonotype with a few counts. The rearrangement links TRBV2 to TRBJ2-7; a weak D match, TRBD2 (6 bases). V lost 6 bases and J 0 bases, leaving 18 bases between the germline ends. The CDR3 contains 16 residues. Germline CDR1 and CDR2: SNHLY and FYNNEI. The CDR3 coding sequence is TGTGCCAGCAGCGAACGTGGGGGGAGGAGCTCCTACGAGCAGTACTTC. Its translation is CASSERGGRSSYEQYF.

This clonotype was counted a few times. The chain carries TRBV18 and TRBJ1-2; perhaps TRBD1 as D (6 bases). V lost 1 base and J 7 bases, leaving 16 bases between the germline ends. CDR1 KGHSH and CDR2 LQKENI come from the germline V gene. The CDR3 is made up of 15 amino acids. CDR3 bases: TGTGCCAGCTCACCACGTTATGAGGGGGACGGTGGCTACACCTTC. Translation: CASSPRYEGDGGYTF. Variable domain in full (rest from reference TRBV18 and TRBJ1-2): NAGVMQNPRHLVRRRGQEARLRCSPMKGHSHVYWYRQLPEEGLKFMVYLQKENIIDESGMPKERFSAEFPKEGPSILRIQQVVRGDSAAYFCASSPRYEGDGGYTFGSGTRLTVV.

This clonotype was detected many times. The CDR3 region has the DNA TGTGCCTGGACCGTAAGACGTGAGAGTGAGCAGTTCTTC. It yields the protein CAWTVRRESEQFF. This chain links TRBV30 with TRBJ2-1; D call uncertain. Germline V gene data show CDR1 as GTSNPN and CDR2 as SVGIG (reference sequence). V gave up 4 bases and J gave up 9 bases, with 16 bases separating them. The CDR3 totals 13 residues. Based on the CDR3 plus reference TRBV30 and TRBJ2-1, the full variable domain is SQTIHQWPATLVQPVGSPLSLECTVEGTSNPNLYWYRQAAGRGLQLLFYSVGIGQISSEVPQNLSASRPQDRQFILSSKKLLLSDSGFYLCAWTVRRESEQFFGPGTRLTVL.

This clonotype was seen at least ten times. The chain is built from TRBV7-2 and TRBJ2-1; D ambiguous. V lost 3 bases to trimming and J lost 10 bases, with 10 bases between them. Germline V CDR1 and CDR2: SGHTA, FQGNSA. The CDR3 sequence is 12 residues long. The CDR3 nucleotides read TGTGCCAGCAGCTTGCTTGGCACCGAGCAGTTCTTC. This translates into CASSLLGTEQFF.

The chain combines TRBV19 with TRBJ2-1; a weak D match, TRBD2 (5 bases). CDR1 and CDR2 from the germline V gene are LNHDA and SQIVND (reference sequence). CDR3 size: 17 residues. V lost 5 bases to trimming and J lost 2 bases, with 19 bases between them. CDR3 nucleotide sequence: TGTGCCAGTAGTCCGCTAGGCGCTACGGGAACCTACAATGAGCAGTTCTTC. This translates into CASSPLGATGTYNEQFF.

The chain employs TRBV30 and TRBJ1-2; the D is unclear. V was cut by 0 bases and J by 4 bases, with 9 bases left in between. This CDR3 comprises 13 residues. Germline V gene sequence: CDR1 GTSNPN, CDR2 SVGIG (reference sequence). This chain's CDR3 is CAWSVPAGYGYTF. The CDR3 DNA is TGTGCCTGGAGTGTCCCAGCGGGCTATGGCTACACCTTC.

The table lists this clonotype with a few counts. This sequence joins TRBV9 and TRBJ2-4; no reliable D call. The ends were cut back, 4 bases at V and 10 bases at J, with 18 bases in the middle. The V gene's germline CDR1 is SGDLS and CDR2 YYNGEE. The CDR3 contains 14 residues. CDR3: CASSPGDESTIQYF. The CDR3 DNA reads as TGTGCCAGCAGCCCAGGCGATGAGAGCACTATTCAGTACTTC.

This clonotype came up a few times. The chain couples TRBV6-5 to TRBJ1-2; TRBD1 agrees at 7 bases. CDR3 length equals 13 residues. With V trimmed by 2 bases and J by 7 bases, 4 bases remained unmatched. Germline CDR1 MNHEY, CDR2 SVGAGI. CDR3 loop: CASSYGQGGGYTF. DNA for the CDR3: TGTGCCAGCAGTTACGGGCAGGGGGGTGGCTACACCTTC.

This clonotype was observed once. The CDR3 nucleotides read TGCAGTGCCGAGAGTCTAGCGGGGTACAATGAGCAGTTCTTC. As protein: CSAESLAGYNEQFF. V and J are TRBV20-1 and TRBJ2-1, with TRBD2 matching 9 bases. CDR1 is DFQATT and CDR2 is SNEGSKA in the germline V gene (reference sequence). The CDR3 length is 14 residues. Trimming at V came to 6 bases and at J to 4 bases, leaving 7 bases not matched to a gene.

This chain uses TRBV6-2 or TRBV6-3 with TRBJ1-5; 7 nucleotides match TRBD1. Germline V gene lookup returns CDR1 MNHEY and CDR2 SVGEGT. CDR3 length: 15 amino acids. V lost 8 bases to trimming and J lost 7 bases; unmatched junction nucleotides: 14. CDR3 DNA: TGTGCCAGCTCCCCGGGCGGACAGGTCCAACAGCCCCAGCATTTT. Protein sequence: CASSPGGQVQQPQHF.

The chain employs TRBV9 and TRBJ2-2; TRBD1 matches at 12 bases. The CDR3 runs to 16 residues. With V trimmed by 3 bases and J by 7 bases, 7 bases remained unmatched. Germline V gene sequence: CDR1 SGDLS, CDR2 YYNGEE. CDR3: CASSAPGQGAIGELFF. The CDR3 DNA reads as TGTGCCAGCAGCGCCCCGGGACAGGGGGCGATCGGGGAGCTGTTTTTT. Based on the CDR3 plus reference TRBV9 and TRBJ2-2, the full variable domain is DSGVTQTPKHLITATGQRVTLRCSPRSGDLSVYWYQQSLDQGLQFLIQYYNGEERAKGNILERFSAQQFPDLHSELNLSSLELGDSALYFCASSAPGQGAIGELFFGEGSRLTVL.

The genes are TRBV2 and TRBJ2-7, with D possibly being TRBD1 or TRBD2 (6 bases each). V shed 6 bases and J shed 7 bases, with 19 bases lying between them. The length of the CDR3 is 14 residues. Germline loops: CDR1 SNHLY, CDR2 FYNNEI. The CDR3 coding sequence is TGTGCCAGCAGGGCTGGCGGGACATGGGGTGAGCAGTACTTC. This translates into CASRAGGTWGEQYF.

This clonotype was seen a handful of times. V usage is TRBV12-3 or TRBV12-4 and J usage is TRBJ1-2, with a possible D match to TRBD1 (5 bases). With 5 bases removed from V and 8 bases from J, the gap between germline ends came to 18 bases. The CDR3 covers 14 residues. The CDR3 bases are TGTGCCAGCAGTATTAAGGGGAGGGCGGGAGGCTACACCTTC. This translates into CASSIKGRAGGYTF.

In this sample, this clonotype turned up many times. The chain couples TRBV10-3 to TRBJ2-7, with D perhaps TRBD1 (6 bases). Germline V gene data show CDR1 as ENHRY and CDR2 as SYGVKD. The V end lost 4 bases, the J end lost 3 bases, and 7 bases lay between the germline ends. CDR3 length: 12 residues. The CDR3 DNA reads TGTGCCATCAGTGGGACAGACTACGAGCAGTACTTC. Its translation: CAISGTDYEQYF.

The chain is built from TRBV7-9 and TRBJ2-5, with D perhaps matching TRBD1 (5 bases). In germline, CDR1 is SEHNR, CDR2 FQNEAQ (reference sequence). This CDR3 comprises 15 residues. Deletions cut 0 bases from V and 5 bases from J, with 13 bases between. This chain's CDR3 is CASSLAPGWFETQYF. CDR3 nucleotide sequence: TGTGCCAGCAGCTTAGCACCAGGGTGGTTCGAGACCCAGTACTTC. The variable domain in full, completed from reference TRBV7-9 and TRBJ2-5, reads DTGVSQNPRHKITKRGQNVTFRCDPISEHNRLYWYRQTLGQGPEFLTYFQNEAQLEKSRLLSDRFSAERPKGSFSTLEIQRTEQGDSAMYLCASSLAPGWFETQYFGPGTRLLVL.

Remarks on this clonotype: This may arise from a read error, as a much more abundant clone is one base away. The CDR3 loop is CASRLQGGNTEAFF. DNA of the CDR3: TGTGCCAGCAGGCTCCAGGGGGGGAACACTGAAGCTTTCTTT. The chain links TRBV28 to TRBJ1-1; 7 bases agree with TRBD1. In germline, CDR1 is MDHEN, CDR2 SYDVKM. The CDR3 has 14 residues. After removal of 6 bases from V and 1 base from J, the junction contained 5 bases not matched to a gene.

This clonotype was found a few times. This chain connects TRBV4-2 to TRBJ1-2, with 12 bases that match TRBD1. CDR3 length: 17 amino acids. Germline values: CDR1 LGHNA, CDR2 YNFKEQ. V lost 0 bases and J lost 2; bases outside the gene matches: 4. CDR3 coding DNA: TGTGCCAGCAGCCAAGAGGGACAGGGGGCACCCAACTATGGCTACACCTTC. As protein: CASSQEGQGAPNYGYTF.

This clonotype was seen repeatedly, ten times or more. The chain is built from TRBV30 and TRBJ1-2; D call uncertain. V lost 4 bases and J lost 5, with 8 bases in between. CDR3 length: 11 amino acids. Germline assignment: CDR1 GTSNPN and CDR2 SVGIG (reference sequence). The CDR3 DNA is TGTGCCTGGATGACACCGTATGGCTACACCTTC. It yields the protein CAWMTPYGYTF.

The sample holds many counts of this clonotype. The chain uses TRBV11-2 and TRBJ1-1, with D uncertain. The CDR3 has 13 residues. Germline CDR1 SGHAT, CDR2 FQNNGV. V lost 3 bases and J lost 4, with 9 bases in between. The CDR3 region is CASSLDGGTEAFF. CDR3 DNA: TGTGCCAGCAGCTTGGACGGTGGCACTGAAGCTTTCTTT.

The sample holds a few counts of this clonotype. This sequence joins TRBV13 and TRBJ2-5, with D tentatively TRBD2 (5 bases). The germline CDR1 and CDR2 sequences are PRHDT and FYEKMQ (reference sequence). This CDR3 has 15 amino acids. Between the trimmed V and J ends, which lost 3 bases and 2 bases, there was a span of 13 bases. DNA for the CDR3: TGTGCCAGCAGCTTGAGGGCTAGCTTACAAGAGACCCAGTACTTC. It codes for CASSLRASLQETQYF.

The chain couples TRBV29-1 to TRBJ2-1, with 9 positions matching TRBD2. Germline assignment: CDR1 SQVTM and CDR2 ANQGSEA. The V and J ends lost 5 bases and 9 bases, in that order; junction bases with no gene match: 11. CDR3 size: 14 residues. CDR3 sequence: CSVPRGAGGGEQFF. CDR3 in DNA: TGCAGCGTTCCAAGGGGAGCGGGGGGTGGTGAGCAGTTCTTC.

This clonotype was detected ten times or more. CDR3 in amino acids: CASSSGSGGPETQYF. CDR3 sequence (DNA): TGTGCCAGCAGTTCCGGCAGCGGGGGTCCAGAGACCCAGTACTTC. V and J are TRBV12-3 or TRBV12-4 and TRBJ2-5; 8 positions agree with TRBD2. V trimming: 4 bases; J trimming: 4 bases; junction bases outside the gene matches: 8. The CDR3 extends over 15 amino acids.

Comment on this clonotype: The germline gene is not matched at one end of the junction; a read error may be the cause. CDR3 sequence: CASSPLKGSNEQYF. The CDR3 DNA reads TGTGCTAGCAGCCCGTTGAAGGGCTCCAACGAGCAGTACTTC. The chain links TRBV7-7 to TRBJ2-7; D unresolved. Germline loops: CDR1 SSHAT, CDR2 FNYEAQ (reference sequence). The CDR3 runs to 14 residues.

The CDR3 sequence is CASSYLWGSGYTF. The CDR3 DNA sequence: TGTGCCAGCAGTTACTTGTGGGGTTCTGGCTACACCTTC. The rearrangement links TRBV6-2 or TRBV6-3 to TRBJ1-2; D is unclear. V lost 1 base and J 7 bases, leaving 10 bases between the germline ends. CDR3 length equals 13 residues. Germline values: CDR1 MNHEY, CDR2 SVGEGT.

This clonotype was counted between two and nine times. The chain carries TRBV6-1 and TRBJ2-1; 10 bases align to TRBD2. The germline CDR1 and CDR2 sequences are MNHNS and SASEGT. The V segment lost 6 bases and the J segment 8 bases; nucleotides outside the gene matches: 13. The CDR3 extends over 16 amino acids. The CDR3 spells CASRGAGGFRLDEQFF. The CDR3 coding sequence is TGTGCCAGCAGGGGAGCGGGAGGGTTTAGATTAGATGAGCAGTTCTTC.

In its sample, this clonotype was seen many times. The rearrangement links TRBV12-3 or TRBV12-4 to TRBJ1-4; tentatively, D is TRBD1 (6 bases). The CDR3 has 17 amino acids. V dropped 6 bases and J dropped 10 bases, with 27 bases sitting between them. The CDR3 is CASRREALQGQKGKLFF. The CDR3 region has the DNA TGTGCCAGCAGACGAGAGGCCTTACAGGGTCAGAAAGGAAAACTGTTTTTT.

V and J are TRBV9 and TRBJ2-3; D remains unclear. V was trimmed by 1 base and J by 4 bases, leaving 10 bases between them. Germline-derived CDR1 and CDR2 are SGDLS and YYNGEE. The CDR3 loop spans 14 amino acids. The CDR3 DNA reads TGTGCCAGCAGCGTATCTGTGAGGTCAGATACGCAGTATTTT. Translating it yields CASSVSVRSDTQYF.

This clonotype was detected ten times or more. The chain recombines TRBV12-3 or TRBV12-4 with TRBJ2-5; TRBD1 matches at 8 bases. V trimming: 6 bases; J trimming: 7 bases; junction bases outside the gene matches: 13. This CDR3 has 15 residues. CDR3 sequence: CASSSGQGEGGTQYF. CDR3 coding DNA: TGTGCCAGCAGCTCCGGACAGGGCGAGGGGGGGACCCAGTACTTC.